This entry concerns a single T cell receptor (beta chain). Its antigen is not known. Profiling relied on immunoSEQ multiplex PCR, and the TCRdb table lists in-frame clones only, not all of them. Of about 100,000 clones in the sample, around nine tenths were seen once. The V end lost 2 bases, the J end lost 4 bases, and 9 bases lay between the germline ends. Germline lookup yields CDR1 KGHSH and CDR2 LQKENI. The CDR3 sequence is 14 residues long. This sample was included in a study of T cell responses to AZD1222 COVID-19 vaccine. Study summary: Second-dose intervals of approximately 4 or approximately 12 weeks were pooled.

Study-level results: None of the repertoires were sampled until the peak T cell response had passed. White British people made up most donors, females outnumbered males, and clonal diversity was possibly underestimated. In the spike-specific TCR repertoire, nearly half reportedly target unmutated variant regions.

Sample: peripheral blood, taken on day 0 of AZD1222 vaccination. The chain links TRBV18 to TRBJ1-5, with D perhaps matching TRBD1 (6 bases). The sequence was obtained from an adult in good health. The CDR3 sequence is CASSPITGNQPQHF. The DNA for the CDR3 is TGTGCCAGCTCACCAATCACAGGGAATCAGCCCCAGCATTTT.